This T cell receptor (beta chain) was recorded in a study of OX40 agonist ivuxolimab in advanced cancers. Describing the broader study: The costimulatory receptor OX40 (CD134) was targeted by ivuxolimab, a fully human IgG2 agonistic monoclonal antibody. The paper reports the monotherapy dose-escalation portion (N = 52 patients) of the phase I ivuxolimab trial. Intravenous ivuxolimab was administered to patients every 2 weeks at six dose levels: 0.01, 0.1, 0.3, 1.5, 3 and 10 mg/kg. In the dose-escalation cohort, around four fifths of patients were male, and the mean age was approximately 64 years, with a range of roughly 23 to 85. Of the roughly 52 dose-escalation patients, hepatocellular carcinoma was present in about 20, melanoma in around 15, renal cell carcinoma in 9 and head and neck cancer in 9. Peripheral TCRbeta sequencing was intended to test whether TCR sequence diversity was altered and clonal T-cell expansion was caused by ivuxolimab. Prior anti-PD-1, anti-PD-L1 or anti-CTLA-4 therapy was permitted, and 30% to 50% of dose-escalation patients had received checkpoint inhibitors. Three dose-escalation patients achieved partial responses, one with hepatocellular carcinoma and two with cutaneous melanoma. The full study reports these points: Low levels of normalized T-cell clonal expansion were also seen in some nonresponding patients. At doses of 0.1 to 3.0 mg/kg, clonal expansion of both CD4+ and CD8+ T cells in blood was seen between baseline and week 6. In the 0.1-3.0 mg/kg groups, partial responders were among the patients with the lowest normalized peripheral clonal expansion, particularly in CD8+ T cells. After ivuxolimab, CD8+ T cells had more expanded clones than CD4+ T cells on average. The antigen specificity of the peripheral T cells that underwent clonal expansion was not determined.

Genomic DNA was isolated from the sorted cells so that the TCRbeta CDR3 region could be sequenced. The immunoSEQ Assay was used for sequencing of TCRbeta CDR3 regions. The immuneACCESS repertoire file appears here via TCRdb, limited to in-frame rearrangements. These files lack a portion of the clones; in checked studies, under half of the deficit traces to unresolved V genes, and the cause of the others is not known. This sample is represented by fewer than 85,000 clones; 80% to 90% of them were singletons. The ten largest clones add up to 1.5% to 2% of the sample. The trial excluded patients who had a history of autoimmune disease or were on systemic immunosuppression. In every dose cohort, peripheral blood was drawn for TCR sequencing at baseline, cycle 4 day 1, and cycle 7 day 1. The samples were taken from a phase I, first-in-human, multicenter, open-label dose-escalation trial of ivuxolimab. The trial enrolled adults with locally advanced or metastatic head and neck squamous cell, hepatocellular, melanoma or renal cell carcinoma. Before TCR sequencing, CD4+ and CD8+ T cells were separately sorted from peripheral blood.

Per the germline V gene (reference sequence), LNHDA is the CDR1 and SQIVND is the CDR2. The CDR3 runs 16 residues from the cysteine to the phenylalanine. The DNA shown is the 48-base CDR3, in frame from base 1. Trimming at the junction amounts to 4 bases on V and 6 bases on J, and the germline ends lie 21 bases apart. Concerning this clone: Its antigen is not yet known. Base qualities are not at hand, and no much larger clone is one base apart.

The sample in question was CD4+ or CD8+ T cells sorted from blood, obtained in a trial of the OX40 agonist ivuxolimab. The TCR originated in an adult with an advanced solid tumor such as melanoma, head and neck, liver or kidney cancer. The chain was built from TRBV19 and TRBJ1-2, with the D gene call left open. In nucleotides, the sequence is TGTGCCAGTAGTAGGGCCGGTACAAGGGCTGATCATGGCTACACCTTC. Its translation is CASSRAGTRADHGYTF.